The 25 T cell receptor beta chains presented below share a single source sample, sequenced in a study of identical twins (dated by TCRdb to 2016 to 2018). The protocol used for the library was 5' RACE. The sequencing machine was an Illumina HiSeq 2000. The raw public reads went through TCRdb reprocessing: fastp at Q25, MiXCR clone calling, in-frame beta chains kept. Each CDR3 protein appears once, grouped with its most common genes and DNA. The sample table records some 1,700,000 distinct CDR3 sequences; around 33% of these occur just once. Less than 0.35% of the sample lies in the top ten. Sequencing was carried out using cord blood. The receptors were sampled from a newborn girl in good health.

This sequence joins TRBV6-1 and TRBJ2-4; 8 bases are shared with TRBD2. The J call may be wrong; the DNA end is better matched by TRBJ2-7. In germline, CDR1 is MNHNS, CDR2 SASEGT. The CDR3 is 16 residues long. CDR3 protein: CASSDGAGGFDYEQYF. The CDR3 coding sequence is TGTGCCAGCAGTGATGGGGCGGGGGGTTTTGACTACGAGCAGTACTTC.

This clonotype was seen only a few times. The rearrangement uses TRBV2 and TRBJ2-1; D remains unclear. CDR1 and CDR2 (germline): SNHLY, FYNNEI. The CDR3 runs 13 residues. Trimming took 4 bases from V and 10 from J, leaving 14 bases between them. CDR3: CASSVGQSSEQFF. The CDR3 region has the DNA TGTGCCAGCAGTGTTGGGCAATCCAGCGAGCAGTTCTTC.

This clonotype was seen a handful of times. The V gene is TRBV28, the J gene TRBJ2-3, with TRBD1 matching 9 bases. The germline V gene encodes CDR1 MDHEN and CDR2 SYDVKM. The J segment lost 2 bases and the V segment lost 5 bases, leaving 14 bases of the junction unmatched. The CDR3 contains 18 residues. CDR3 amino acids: CASSLSPLDRGFTDTQYF. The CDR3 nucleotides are TGTGCCAGCAGTCTTTCGCCACTGGACAGGGGTTTCACAGATACGCAGTATTTT.

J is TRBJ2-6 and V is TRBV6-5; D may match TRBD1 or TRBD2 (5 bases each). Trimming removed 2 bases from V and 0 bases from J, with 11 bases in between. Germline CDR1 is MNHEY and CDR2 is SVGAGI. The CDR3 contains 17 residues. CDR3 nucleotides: TGTGCCAGCAGTTACGGGGACGGTCTCTCTGGGGCCAACGTCCTGACTTTC. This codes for CASSYGDGLSGANVLTF.

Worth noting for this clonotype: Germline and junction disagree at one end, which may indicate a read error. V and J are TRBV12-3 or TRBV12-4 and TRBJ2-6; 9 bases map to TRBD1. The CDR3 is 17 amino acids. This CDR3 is CASSPGQGMGGANVLTF. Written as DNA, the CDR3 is TGTGCCAGCAGTCCGGGACAGGGAATGGGTGGGGCCAATGTCCTGACTTTC.

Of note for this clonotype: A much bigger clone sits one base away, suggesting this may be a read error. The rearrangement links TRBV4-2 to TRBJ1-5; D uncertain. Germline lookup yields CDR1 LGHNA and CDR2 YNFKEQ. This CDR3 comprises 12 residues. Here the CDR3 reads CASSQGHQPQPF. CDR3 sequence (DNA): TGTGCCAGCAGCCAAGGTCATCAGCCCCAGCCTTTT.

As DNA, the CDR3 is TGTGCCAGCAGTTCCCCGGGACAGGGGTTCTATGGCTACACCTTC. This sequence encodes CASSSPGQGFYGYTF. The chain joins TRBV27 to TRBJ1-2, with 10 bases matching TRBD1. The germline V gene has CDR1 MNHEY and CDR2 SMNVEV (reference sequence). V dropped 4 bases and J dropped 4; count of bases not matched to a gene: 6. The CDR3 consists of 15 residues.

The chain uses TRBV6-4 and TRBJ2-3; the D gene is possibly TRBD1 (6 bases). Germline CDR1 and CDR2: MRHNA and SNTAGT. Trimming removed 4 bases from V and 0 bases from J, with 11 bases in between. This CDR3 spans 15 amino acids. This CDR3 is CASSAQGFSTDTQYF. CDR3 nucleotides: TGTGCCAGCAGTGCACAGGGCTTTAGCACAGATACGCAGTATTTT.

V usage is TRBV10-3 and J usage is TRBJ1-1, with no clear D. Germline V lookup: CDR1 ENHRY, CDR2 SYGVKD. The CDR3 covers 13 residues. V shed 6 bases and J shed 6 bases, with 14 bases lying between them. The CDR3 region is CAIRAGGKAEAFF. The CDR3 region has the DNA TGTGCCATCAGGGCGGGCGGAAAGGCTGAAGCTTTCTTT.

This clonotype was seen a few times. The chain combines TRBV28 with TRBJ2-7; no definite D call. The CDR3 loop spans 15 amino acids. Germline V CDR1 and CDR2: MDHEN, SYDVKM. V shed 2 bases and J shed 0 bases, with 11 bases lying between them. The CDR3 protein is CASSLPGPLSYEQYF. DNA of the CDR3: TGTGCCAGCAGTTTACCCGGCCCTCTCTCCTACGAGCAGTACTTC. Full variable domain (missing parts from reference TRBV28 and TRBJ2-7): DVKVTQSSRYLVKRTGEKVFLECVQDMDHENMFWYRQDPGLGLRLIYFSYDVKMKEKGDIPEGYSVSREKKERFSLILESASTNQTSMYLCASSLPGPLSYEQYFGPGTRLTVT.

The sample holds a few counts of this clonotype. CDR3 amino acids: CASSATSLNTEAFF. The CDR3 DNA reads as TGCGCCAGCAGCGCGACAAGTTTGAACACTGAAGCTTTCTTT. The genes are TRBV5-1 and TRBJ1-1; D gene ambiguous. The CDR3 covers 14 residues. Germline V CDR1 and CDR2: SGHRS, YFSETQ. Trimming stripped 4 bases from V and 0 bases from J, with 10 bases between.

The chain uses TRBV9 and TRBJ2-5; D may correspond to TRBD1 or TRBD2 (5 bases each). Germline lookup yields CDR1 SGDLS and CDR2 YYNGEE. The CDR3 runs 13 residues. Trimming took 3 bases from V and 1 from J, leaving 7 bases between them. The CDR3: CASSDGTQETQYF. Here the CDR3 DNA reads TGTGCCAGCAGCGATGGGACCCAAGAGACCCAGTACTTC.

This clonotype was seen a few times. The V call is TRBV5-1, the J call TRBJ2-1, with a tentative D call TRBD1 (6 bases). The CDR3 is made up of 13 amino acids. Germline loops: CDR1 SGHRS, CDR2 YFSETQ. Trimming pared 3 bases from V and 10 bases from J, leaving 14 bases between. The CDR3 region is CASSSHLGGEQFF. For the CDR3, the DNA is TGCGCCAGCAGCTCTCACCTAGGGGGAGAGCAGTTCTTC.

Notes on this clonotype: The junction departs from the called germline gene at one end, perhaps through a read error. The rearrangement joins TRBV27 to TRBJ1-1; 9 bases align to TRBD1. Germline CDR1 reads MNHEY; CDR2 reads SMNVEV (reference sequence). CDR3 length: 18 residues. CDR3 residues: CASSLQLDRGGKNAEAFF. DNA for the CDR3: TGTGCCAGCAGTTTACAACTGGACAGGGGAGGCAAGAACGCTGAAGCTTTCTTT.

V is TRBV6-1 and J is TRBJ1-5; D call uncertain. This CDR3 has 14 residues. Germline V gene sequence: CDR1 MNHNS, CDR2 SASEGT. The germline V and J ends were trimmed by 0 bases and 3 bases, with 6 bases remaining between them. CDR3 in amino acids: CASSEAMINQPQHF. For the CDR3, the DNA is TGTGCCAGCAGTGAAGCTATGATCAATCAGCCCCAGCATTTT.

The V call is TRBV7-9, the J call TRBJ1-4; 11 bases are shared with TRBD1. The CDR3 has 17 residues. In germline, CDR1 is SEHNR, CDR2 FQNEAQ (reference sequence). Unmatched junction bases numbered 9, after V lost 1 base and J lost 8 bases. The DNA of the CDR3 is TGTGCCAGCAGCTTAGACCACCCGGGACAGGGGGGCGAAAAACTGTTTTTT. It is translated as CASSLDHPGQGGEKLFF. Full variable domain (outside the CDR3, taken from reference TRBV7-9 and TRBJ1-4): DTGVSQNPRHKITKRGQNVTFRCDPISEHNRLYWYRQTLGQGPEFLTYFQNEAQLEKSRLLSDRFSAERPKGSFSTLEIQRTEQGDSAMYLCASSLDHPGQGGEKLFFGSGTQLSVL.

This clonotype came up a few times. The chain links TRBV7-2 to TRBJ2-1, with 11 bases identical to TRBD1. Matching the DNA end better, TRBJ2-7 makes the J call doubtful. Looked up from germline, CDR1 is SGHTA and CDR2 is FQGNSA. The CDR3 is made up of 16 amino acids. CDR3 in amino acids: CASSWAGTGGNNEQYF. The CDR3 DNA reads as TGTGCCAGCAGTTGGGCCGGGACAGGGGGAAACAATGAGCAGTACTTC.

The CDR3 nucleotides are TGCGCCAGCAGCTTTTTCGCTCGGGGGGCCGAGCAAGAGACCCAGTACTTC. It codes for CASSFFARGAEQETQYF. This sequence joins TRBV5-1 and TRBJ2-5; tentatively, D is TRBD2 (7 bases). CDR1 and CDR2 (germline): SGHRS, YFSETQ. With 2 bases removed from V and 2 bases from J, the gap between germline ends came to 19 bases. The CDR3 length is 17 residues.

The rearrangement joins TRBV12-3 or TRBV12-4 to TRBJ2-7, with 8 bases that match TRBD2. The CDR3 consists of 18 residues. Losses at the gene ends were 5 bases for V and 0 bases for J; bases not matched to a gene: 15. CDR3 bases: TGTGCCAGCAGTACGGGTCCAGCGGGGGAGTTGAACTCCTACGAGCAGTACTTC. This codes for CASSTGPAGELNSYEQYF.

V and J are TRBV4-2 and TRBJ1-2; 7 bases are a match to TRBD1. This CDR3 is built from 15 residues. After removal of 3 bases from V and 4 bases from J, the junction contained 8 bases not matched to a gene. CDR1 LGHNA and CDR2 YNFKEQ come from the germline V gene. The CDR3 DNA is TGTGCCAGCAGCCACGACCCTAACAGGGGCTATGGCTACACCTTC. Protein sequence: CASSHDPNRGYGYTF.

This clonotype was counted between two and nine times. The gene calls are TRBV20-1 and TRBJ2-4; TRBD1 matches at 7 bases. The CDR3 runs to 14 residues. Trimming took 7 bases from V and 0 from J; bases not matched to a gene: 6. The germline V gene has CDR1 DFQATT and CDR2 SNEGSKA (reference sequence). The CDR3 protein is CSVPGQLAKNIQYF. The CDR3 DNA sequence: TGCAGTGTTCCGGGACAGCTAGCCAAAAACATTCAGTACTTC.

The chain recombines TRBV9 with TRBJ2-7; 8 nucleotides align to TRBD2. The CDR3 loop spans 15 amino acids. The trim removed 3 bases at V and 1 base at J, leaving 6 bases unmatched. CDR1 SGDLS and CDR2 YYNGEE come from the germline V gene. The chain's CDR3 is CASSGGTSLSYEQYF. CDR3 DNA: TGTGCCAGCAGCGGAGGGACTAGTCTTTCCTACGAGCAGTACTTC.

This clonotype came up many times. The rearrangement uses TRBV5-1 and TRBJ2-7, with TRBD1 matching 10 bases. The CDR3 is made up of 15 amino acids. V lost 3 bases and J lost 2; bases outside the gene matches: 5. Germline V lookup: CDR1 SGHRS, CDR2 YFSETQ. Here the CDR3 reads CASSYRDRGTYEQYF. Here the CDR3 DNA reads TGCGCCAGCAGCTACCGGGACAGGGGTACCTACGAGCAGTACTTC.

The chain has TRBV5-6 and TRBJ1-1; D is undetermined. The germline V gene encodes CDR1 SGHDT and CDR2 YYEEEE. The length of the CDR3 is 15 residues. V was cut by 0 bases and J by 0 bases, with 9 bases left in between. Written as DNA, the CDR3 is TGTGCCAGCAGCTTGGCAAGTGTCATGAACACTGAAGCTTTCTTT. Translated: CASSLASVMNTEAFF.

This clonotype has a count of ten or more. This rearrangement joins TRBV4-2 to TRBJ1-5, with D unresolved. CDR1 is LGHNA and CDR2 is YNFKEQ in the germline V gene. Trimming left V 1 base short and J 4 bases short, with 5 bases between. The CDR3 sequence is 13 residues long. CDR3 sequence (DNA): TGTGCCAGCAGCCAAGGCAGGAATCAGCCCCAGCATTTT. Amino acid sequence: CASSQGRNQPQHF.